Shown below are 21 T cell receptor beta chains from a single sample sequenced in a study of cytomegalovirus exposure and HLA in healthy donors. The PCR employed 60 Vbeta primers together with 13 Jbeta primers. Profiled with immunoSEQ multiplex PCR; TCRdb holds only in-frame clones, not every one. This table has approximately 150,000 clones, more than 70% appearing once. Material for sequencing was PBMCs. The receptors shown here come from a male donor in good health and CMV-seronegative.

CDR3 nucleotides: TGTGCCAGCAGCTTGACAGGGAAAGGGATCGGGGAGCTGTTTTTT. Residues: CASSLTGKGIGELFF. The chain employs TRBV7-9 and TRBJ2-2; 7 bases are shared with TRBD1. With 3 bases clipped from V and 7 bases from J, the junction kept 8 bases outside the gene matches. The CDR3 sequence is 15 residues long. Germline-derived CDR1 and CDR2 are SEHNR and FQNEAQ (reference sequence).

The chain is built from TRBV19 and TRBJ1-1, with TRBD1 matching over 7 bases. The V gene's germline CDR1 is LNHDA and CDR2 SQIVND (reference sequence). The ends lost 2 bases at V and 4 bases at J; junction bases unmatched: 10. The CDR3 consists of 16 residues. The CDR3 loop is CASSISSAGGSTEAFF. The CDR3 coding sequence is TGTGCCAGTAGTATAAGTTCCGCAGGGGGGAGCACTGAAGCTTTCTTT.

This chain connects TRBV4-1 to TRBJ1-1, with 10 bases aligning to TRBD1. The V gene end was trimmed by 0 bases and the J gene end by 8 bases; junction bases not matched to a gene: 6. From germline, CDR1 is MGHRA and CDR2 YSYEKL. The CDR3 runs 15 residues. CDR3 coding DNA: TGCGCCAGCAGCCAAGAGACAGGGGGCATTTCCGAAGCTTTCTTT. It yields the protein CASSQETGGISEAFF.

J is TRBJ2-7 and V is TRBV19, with D perhaps matching TRBD1 (6 bases). The V end was cut by 7 bases, the J end by 1 base, with 14 bases between. The germline gives CDR1 LNHDA, CDR2 SQIVND (reference sequence). The CDR3 sequence is 14 residues long. The CDR3 protein is CASMRTRGSYEQYF. CDR3 nucleotides: TGTGCCAGTATGAGGACAAGGGGGTCCTACGAGCAGTACTTC.

Points on this clone: The identical CDR3 is also encoded by other nucleotide sequences in the sample. The chain employs TRBV5-1 and TRBJ2-7; D not resolved. The CDR3 spans 12 residues. V gave up 0 bases and J gave up 4 bases, with 5 bases separating them. Germline CDR1 reads SGHRS; CDR2 reads YFSETQ. The CDR3: CASSLDFYEQYF. CDR3 in DNA: TGCGCCAGCAGCTTGGACTTTTACGAGCAGTACTTC.

The chain recombines TRBV19 with TRBJ1-1; TRBD1 matches at 11 bases. Germline V CDR1 and CDR2: LNHDA, SQIVND (reference sequence). This CDR3 is 17 amino acids long. Trimming cost V 6 bases and J 5 bases; bases outside gene matches: 14. CDR3 protein: CASRVKRTGGAGTEAFF. In DNA, the CDR3 is TGTGCCAGTAGGGTAAAAAGGACAGGGGGCGCGGGGACTGAAGCTTTCTTT.

The count of this clone is one. The CDR3 bases are TGTGCCAGCAGCCCTGACAGGGTTAGCACAGATACGCAGTATTTT. This encodes CASSPDRVSTDTQYF. The V call is TRBV11-1, the J call TRBJ2-3; 7 nucleotides align to TRBD1. Germline V lookup: CDR1 SGHAT, CDR2 FQDESV (reference sequence). This CDR3 has 15 amino acids. J was trimmed by 0 bases and V by 5 bases; bases with no gene match: 5.

In its sample, this clone was seen a few times. The rearrangement uses TRBV5-4 and TRBJ1-1, with D possibly matching TRBD1 (6 bases). The V end lost 2 bases, the J end lost 1 base, and 12 bases lay between the germline ends. This CDR3 has 15 residues. CDR1 SGHNT and CDR2 YYREEE come from the germline V gene (reference sequence). CDR3 amino acids: CASSLQQGPNTEAFF. The CDR3 DNA follows: TGTGCCAGCAGCTTACAACAGGGACCGAACACTGAAGCTTTCTTT.

The V call is TRBV14, the J call TRBJ2-7; possible D gene TRBD2, 6 bases. Trimming took off 0 bases at V and 2 bases at J, with 11 bases between the two ends. Germline CDR1 is SGHDN and CDR2 is FVKESK. The CDR3 covers 15 residues. CDR3 sequence reads: CASSQDLGGPYEQYF. CDR3 DNA sequence: TGTGCCAGCAGCCAAGATCTGGGAGGACCCTACGAGCAGTACTTC.

In its sample, this clone was seen a few times. The chain recombines TRBV7-2 with TRBJ2-5; TRBD1 agrees at 8 bases. The CDR3 sequence is 14 residues long. V shed 6 bases, J shed 5 bases, and the junction held 8 bases outside the gene matches. The germline V gene encodes CDR1 SGHTA and CDR2 FQGNSA. As DNA, the CDR3 is TGTGCCAGCAGTCCCCGGACAGGGTGGGAGACCCAGTACTTC. As protein: CASSPRTGWETQYF.

The J gene is TRBJ1-5, the V gene TRBV9; 7 nucleotides align to TRBD1. After removal of 4 bases from V and 7 bases from J, the junction contained 8 bases not matched to a gene. The CDR3 spans 14 residues. Germline-derived CDR1 and CDR2 are SGDLS and YYNGEE. This chain's CDR3 is CASSPHTGDQPQHF. In nucleotides, the CDR3 is TGTGCCAGCAGCCCACACACAGGGGACCAGCCCCAGCATTTT.

This clone was seen a few times. The chain employs TRBV5-4 and TRBJ2-4; 11 bases map to TRBD1. Germline CDR1 SGHNT, CDR2 YYREEE (reference sequence). V was pared by 4 bases and J by 9 bases, with 6 bases of the junction left unmatched. The CDR3 is 14 amino acids. The CDR3 spells CASSTAGTGGIQYF. The DNA for the CDR3 is TGTGCCAGCAGCACAGCCGGGACAGGGGGCATTCAGTACTTC.

The chain combines TRBV7-3 with TRBJ2-1; 9 nucleotides align to TRBD2. The germline CDR1 and CDR2 sequences are SGHTA and FQGTGA. V was pared by 11 bases and J by 6 bases, with 5 bases of the junction left unmatched. The CDR3 is made up of 12 amino acids. CDR3 bases: TGTGCCGGCCGGGGACTAGCCAATGAGCAGTTCTTC. This sequence encodes CAGRGLANEQFF.

The gene calls are TRBV4-3 and TRBJ2-2; 11 bases are shared with TRBD2. V trimming: 5 bases; J trimming: 5 bases; junction bases outside the gene matches: 13. The CDR3 covers 18 residues. CDR1 LGHNA and CDR2 YSLEER come from the germline V gene. The CDR3 sequence is CASSYRTTSGGGTGELFF. DNA of the CDR3: TGCGCCAGCAGCTATCGTACCACTAGCGGGGGAGGAACCGGGGAGCTGTTTTTT.

This clone was seen only once. The chain combines TRBV27 with TRBJ2-7; no definite D call. V lost 2 bases, J lost 0 bases, and 8 bases lay in between. Germline CDR1 reads MNHEY; CDR2 reads SMNVEV (reference sequence). CDR3 length: 14 residues. The CDR3 DNA follows: TGTGCCAGCAGTTTAGGCGGCAGCTCCTACGAGCAGTACTTC. It specifies CASSLGGSSYEQYF.

The chain uses TRBV19 and TRBJ1-5; D is uncertain. The CDR3 totals 16 residues. Germline V gene data show CDR1 as LNHDA and CDR2 as SQIVND (reference sequence). The V gene lost 2 bases and the J gene lost 5 bases, with 16 bases spanning the gap. CDR3 DNA sequence: TGTGCCAGTAGTATAATAGGCGGCCCCCGGGATCAGCCCCAGCATTTT. Translated, it gives CASSIIGGPRDQPQHF.

The rearrangement links TRBV10-3 to TRBJ2-7, with 10 bases fitting TRBD2. Germline CDR1 and CDR2: ENHRY and SYGVKD. This CDR3 spans 13 amino acids. V lost 7 bases and J lost 3; bases outside the gene matches: 3. The CDR3 is CAITPSGGYEQYF. CDR3 nucleotides: TGTGCCATCACCCCTAGCGGGGGCTACGAGCAGTACTTC.

The chain combines TRBV4-1 with TRBJ1-4; weak D call: TRBD1 (6 bases). The CDR3 has 17 amino acids. CDR1 and CDR2 (germline): MGHRA, YSYEKL. The germline V and J ends were trimmed by 2 bases and 0 bases, with 13 bases remaining between them. The CDR3, as DNA: TGCGCCAGCAGCCAAACCGGGACACCTGCAACTAATGAAAAACTGTTTTTT. It codes for CASSQTGTPATNEKLFF.

The rearrangement links TRBV29-1 to TRBJ1-2; 11 positions match TRBD1. J was trimmed by 7 bases and V by 6 bases; bases with no gene match: 13. Germline V gives CDR1 SQVTM, CDR2 ANQGSEA. CDR3 length: 15 amino acids. CDR3 loop: CSVDGQGALWGGYTF. CDR3 coding DNA: TGCAGCGTCGACGGACAGGGGGCGCTTTGGGGTGGCTACACCTTC.

The chain employs TRBV9 and TRBJ2-7; D is possibly TRBD2 (7 bases). This CDR3 has 13 residues. Between the trimmed V and J ends, which lost 4 bases and 7 bases, there was a span of 15 bases. Germline values: CDR1 SGDLS, CDR2 YYNGEE. CDR3 region: CASSLPKGGEQYF. The CDR3 coding sequence is TGTGCCAGCAGCCTTCCAAAGGGGGGGGAGCAGTACTTC. Based on the CDR3 plus reference TRBV9 and TRBJ2-7, the full variable domain is DSGVTQTPKHLITATGQRVTLRCSPRSGDLSVYWYQQSLDQGLQFLIQYYNGEERAKGNILERFSAQQFPDLHSELNLSSLELGDSALYFCASSLPKGGEQYFGPGTRLTVT.

This chain connects TRBV19 to TRBJ1-6, with D uncertain. The ends were cut back, 9 bases at V and 9 bases at J, with 18 bases in the middle. Germline CDR1 LNHDA, CDR2 SQIVND (reference sequence). The CDR3 contains 14 residues. CDR3 DNA sequence: TGTGCCAGCGCTGGGCCAGGCCATGGTTCACCCCTCCACTTT. This encodes CASAGPGHGSPLHF.